A selection of T cell receptor beta chains follows, all from one sample in a study of Graves' ophthalmopathy and Graves' hyperthyroidism. TCRdb reprocessed the multiplex PCR reads with MiXCR, giving one entry per CDR3 protein. The sample lists 200,000 to 250,000 distinct CDR3 sequences; over 25% were seen once. The sample was peripheral blood. These receptors were collected from a man over 45 with Graves' ophthalmopathy. CDR3s include the opening cysteine and the closing phenylalanine or tryptophan. The order of the fields is V gene, J gene, CDR3 length, clone size, D gene, CDR3 protein, CDR3 DNA. A D gene is named only where the DNA matches it firmly. The size entry is marked missing in some rows and otherwise reads once, few, many or a size class.

TRBV27	TRBJ2-2	14	many	NA	CASSVLSGTGELFF	TGTGCCAGCAGTGTCCTCAGTGGGACCGGGGAGCTGTTTTTT
TRBV12-3/TRBV12-4	TRBJ1-5	14	few	NA	CASSLYRVPQPQHF	TGTGCCAGCAGTTTATATCGGGTTCCTCAGCCCCAGCATTTT
TRBV7-9	TRBJ2-7	12	NA	NA	CASNDPTYEQYF	TGTGCCAGCAATGACCCAACCTACGAGCAGTACTTC
TRBV5-1	TRBJ1-2	14	many	NA	CASTPGGGQYGYTF	TGCGCCAGCACCCCCGGGGGGGGGCAGTATGGCTACACCTTC
TRBV29-1	TRBJ1-3	14	NA	NA	CSVERGNSGNTIYF	TGCAGCGTTGAACGGGGCAACTCTGGAAACACCATATATTTT
TRBV7-8	TRBJ2-7	14	many	NA	CASHGASAPYEQYF	TGTGCCAGCCACGGGGCTAGCGCACCCTACGAGCAGTACTTC
TRBV12-3/TRBV12-4	TRBJ2-7	16	many	NA	CASSLDSGTISYEQYF	TGTGCCAGCAGTTTAGATTCGGGAACAATCTCCTACGAGCAGTACTTC
TRBV28	TRBJ1-5	13	NA	NA	CASSFWRGQPQHF	TGTGCCAGCAGTTTTTGGCGGGGCCAGCCCCAGCATTTT
TRBV6-5	TRBJ2-5	15	many	TRBD1	CASSYSGRGTETQYF	TGTGCCAGCAGTTACTCCGGCAGGGGGACAGAGACCCAGTACTTC
TRBV7-9	TRBJ1-1	11	many	NA	CASSFETEAFF	TGTGCCAGCAGCTTTGAGACTGAAGCTTTCTTT
TRBV7-2	TRBJ2-7	13	NA	NA	CASSAGRAYEQYF	TGTGCCAGCAGCGCGGGCCGAGCCTACGAGCAGTACTTC
TRBV27	TRBJ2-2	14	many	TRBD1	CASRKGQITGELFF	TGTGCCAGCAGAAAGGGACAGATCACCGGGGAGCTGTTTTTT
TRBV27	TRBJ1-1	13	many	TRBD1	CASMDRENTEAFF	TGTGCCAGCATGGACAGGGAGAACACTGAAGCTTTCTTT
TRBV29-1	TRBJ1-1	12	many	NA	CSVENLNTEAFF	TGCAGCGTTGAAAACTTGAACACTGAAGCTTTCTTT
TRBV10-3	TRBJ1-2	13	NA	TRBD1	CAISRRQGDGYTF	TGTGCCATCAGCCGCCGACAGGGAGATGGCTACACCTTC
TRBV28	TRBJ1-2	12	many	NA	CASSLNPGDYTF	TGTGCCAGCAGTTTAAATCCTGGGGACTACACCTTC
TRBV6-5	TRBJ1-1	15	NA	NA	CASSYKREWDTEAFF	TGTGCCAGCAGTTACAAAAGGGAGTGGGACACTGAAGCTTTCTTT
TRBV30	TRBJ1-2	15	NA	TRBD1	CAFRKRDREYYGYTF	TGTGCCTTTCGGAAGAGGGACAGGGAGTACTATGGCTACACCTTC
TRBV19	TRBJ1-1	16	many	NA	CASSKGQGRPNTEAFF	TGTGCCAGTAGTAAGGGGCAGGGGCGCCCGAACACTGAAGCTTTCTTT
TRBV19	TRBJ1-1	15	many	NA	CTSSIRSDATPEAFF	TGTACCAGTAGTATACGATCGGACGCAACCCCTGAAGCTTTCTTT
TRBV28	TRBJ2-5	13	few	NA	CASSSGARETQYF	TGTGCCAGCTCCTCAGGGGCGCGGGAGACCCAGTACTTC
TRBV24-1	TRBJ2-7	13	many	NA	CATSDFPGNEQYF	TGTGCCACCAGTGATTTCCCCGGCAACGAGCAGTACTTC
TRBV6-1	TRBJ2-7	15	many	TRBD2	CASSLSGRRRLEQYF	TGTGCCAGCAGTCTGAGCGGGAGGCGACGTCTCGAGCAGTACTTC
TRBV28	TRBJ2-7	18	many	NA	CASSLNTPSGGRFYEQYF	TGTGCCAGCAGTTTAAATACCCCTTCGGGGGGCAGGTTCTACGAGCAGTACTTC
TRBV6-2/TRBV6-3	TRBJ1-1	14	NA	TRBD1	CASSSPDRDTEAFF	TGTGCCAGCAGTTCACCTGACAGGGACACTGAAGCTTTCTTT
TRBV20-1	TRBJ1-1	16	NA	NA	CSARDPRLAPNTEAFF	TGCAGTGCTAGAGACCCGCGGCTCGCACCGAACACTGAAGCTTTCTTT
TRBV12-3/TRBV12-4	TRBJ1-5	13	many	NA	CASGLEISRPQHF	TGTGCCAGCGGCTTGGAGATATCCCGGCCCCAGCATTTT
TRBV4-1	TRBJ2-5	17	many	TRBD2	CASSQYGLAGSQETQYF	TGCGCCAGCAGCCAATACGGACTAGCGGGGAGCCAAGAGACCCAGTACTTC
TRBV13	TRBJ2-5	13	many	NA	CASLSRDGETQYF	TGTGCCAGCCTTTCCAGGGATGGGGAGACCCAGTACTTC
TRBV10-3	TRBJ2-7	14	many	NA	CAISGGSSSYEQYF	TGTGCCATCAGTGGGGGCTCCAGCTCCTACGAGCAGTACTTC
TRBV20-1	TRBJ2-5	12	many	NA	CSASLLRETQYF	TGCAGTGCTAGCCTCCTCCGGGAGACCCAGTACTTC
TRBV27	TRBJ2-7	15	many	TRBD2	CASRAGLAGTYEQYF	TGTGCCAGCAGGGCAGGACTAGCGGGAACCTACGAGCAGTACTTC
TRBV6-1	TRBJ1-3	16	NA	TRBD1	CASSGPKDTGAHTIYF	TGTGCCAGCAGTGGCCCCAAGGACACAGGGGCGCACACCATATATTTT
TRBV28	TRBJ1-5	14	NA	NA	CASSSLEGDQPQHF	TGTGCCAGCAGTTCTCTGGAGGGAGATCAGCCCCAGCATTTT
TRBV6-1	TRBJ2-7	17	many	NA	CASSDATGSTPSYEQYF	TGTGCCAGCAGTGATGCAACCGGGTCGACCCCCTCCTACGAGCAGTACTTC
TRBV9	TRBJ1-1	14	many	NA	CASSRGVMNTEAFF	TGTGCCAGCAGCAGGGGCGTTATGAACACTGAAGCTTTCTTT
TRBV6-1	TRBJ2-7	12	NA	TRBD1	CASSKTGVEQYF	TGTGCCAGCAGTAAAACAGGGGTCGAGCAGTACTTC
TRBV30	TRBJ2-7	13	NA	NA	CAWSRQASYEQYF	TGTGCCTGGAGTAGGCAGGCGAGCTACGAGCAGTACTTC
TRBV6-2/TRBV6-3	TRBJ2-2	11	NA	NA	CASNDTGELFF	TGTGCCAGCAACGATACCGGGGAGCTGTTTTTT
TRBV6-2/TRBV6-3	TRBJ2-7	13	many	NA	CASTRVSSYEQYF	TGTGCCAGCACCCGGGTCAGCTCCTACGAGCAGTACTTC
TRBV30	TRBJ1-2	10	many	TRBD1	CALTGAGYTF	TGTGCCTTAACAGGGGCTGGCTACACCTTC
TRBV20-1	TRBJ2-5	15	many	NA	CSASLVGHNQETQYF	TGCAGTGCTAGCCTTGTGGGACATAACCAAGAGACCCAGTACTTC
TRBV6-2/TRBV6-3	TRBJ2-2	17	NA	NA	CASSYSRGSGYTGELFF	TGTGCCAGCAGTTACTCCCGGGGTAGCGGTTACACCGGGGAGCTGTTTTTT
TRBV12-3/TRBV12-4	TRBJ2-7	14	few	NA	CASSLSRGLDEQYF	TGTGCCAGCAGTTTATCACGGGGGCTGGACGAGCAGTACTTC
TRBV13	TRBJ1-1	16	many	NA	CASSLGDQGRVTEAFF	TGTGCCAGCAGCTTAGGAGATCAGGGGCGGGTCACTGAAGCTTTCTTT
TRBV20-1	TRBJ2-5	15	many	TRBD1	CSARDSGTGEETQYF	TGCAGTGCTAGAGATTCCGGGACAGGGGAAGAGACCCAGTACTTC